The source of this T cell receptor beta chain is a study of CXCR3-negative and CXCR3-positive naive CD8 T cells. The authors prepared UMI-labeled TRB cDNA libraries by 5' RACE. TCRdb reprocessed the 5' RACE reads and keeps a single row for each CDR3 protein, giving no DNA. The sample table sets out over 150,000 distinct CDR3 sequences. With respect to this clonotype: As yet, its antigen is unknown.

This CDR3 is 14 amino acids long. CDR1 is SGHKS and CDR2 is YYEKEE in the germline V gene (reference sequence). Study-wide findings and caveats: Naive cells with CXCR3 showed TRB CDR3s that were more hydrophobic than those in CXCR3-negative naive cells.

Naive CD8+ T cells carried a CD45RO-CCR7+CD27+CD95- phenotype. The rearrangement joins TRBV5-5 to TRBJ2-1; lacking DNA, the TRBD1 call made by TCRdb goes unchecked. Sequenced material: naive CXCR3+ CD8+ T cells from blood. Subset indicated: CD45RO-CCR7+CD27+CD95- naive CD8+ T cells expressing CXCR3 (TNR3+). The sequence was obtained from a human donor in good health. Some clones in this sample may be carry-over from other donors' samples. Here the CDR3 reads CASSLSRGHNEQFF. The variable domain in full, with the rest retrieved from reference TRBV5-5 and TRBJ2-1, is DAGVTQSPTHLIKTRGQQVTLRCSPISGHKSVSWYQQVLGQGPQFIFQYYEKEERGRGNFPDRFSARQFPNYSSELNVNALLLGDSALYLCASSLSRGHNEQFFGPGTRLTVL.